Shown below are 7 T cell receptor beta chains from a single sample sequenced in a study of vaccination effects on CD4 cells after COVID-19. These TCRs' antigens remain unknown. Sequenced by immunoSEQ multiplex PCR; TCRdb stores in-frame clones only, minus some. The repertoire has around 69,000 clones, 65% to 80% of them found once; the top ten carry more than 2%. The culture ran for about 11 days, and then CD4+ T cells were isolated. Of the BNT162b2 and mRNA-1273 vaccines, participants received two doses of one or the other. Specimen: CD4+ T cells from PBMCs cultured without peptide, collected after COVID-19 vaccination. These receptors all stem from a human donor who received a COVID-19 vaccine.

As DNA, the CDR3 is TGTGCCAGCAGTTTAAGTCAGGGGGCGTTGAGAACTGAAGCTTTCTTT. It specifies CASSLSQGALRTEAFF. The chain links TRBV27 to TRBJ1-1; 8 bases are shared with TRBD1. J was trimmed by 5 bases and V by 2 bases; bases with no gene match: 10. CDR3 length: 16 amino acids. Looked up from germline, CDR1 is MNHEY and CDR2 is SMNVEV (reference sequence).

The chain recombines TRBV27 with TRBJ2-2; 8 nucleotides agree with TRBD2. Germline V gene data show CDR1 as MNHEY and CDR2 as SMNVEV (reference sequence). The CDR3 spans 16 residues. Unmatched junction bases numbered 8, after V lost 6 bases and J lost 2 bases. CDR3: CASSQVGTRNTGELFF. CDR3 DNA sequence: TGTGCCAGCAGCCAGGTCGGGACTAGAAACACCGGGGAGCTGTTTTTT.

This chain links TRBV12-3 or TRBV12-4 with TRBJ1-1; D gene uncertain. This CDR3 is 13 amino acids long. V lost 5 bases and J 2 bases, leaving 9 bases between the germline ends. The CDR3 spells CASSPNPNTEAFF. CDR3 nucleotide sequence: TGTGCCAGCAGTCCCAACCCTAACACTGAAGCTTTCTTT.

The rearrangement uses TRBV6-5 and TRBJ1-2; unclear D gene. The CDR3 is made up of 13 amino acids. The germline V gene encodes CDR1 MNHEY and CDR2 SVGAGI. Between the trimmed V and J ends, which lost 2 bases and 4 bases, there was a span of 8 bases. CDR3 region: CASSYAGPYGYTF. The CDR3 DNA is TGTGCCAGCAGTTACGCTGGACCCTATGGCTACACCTTC.

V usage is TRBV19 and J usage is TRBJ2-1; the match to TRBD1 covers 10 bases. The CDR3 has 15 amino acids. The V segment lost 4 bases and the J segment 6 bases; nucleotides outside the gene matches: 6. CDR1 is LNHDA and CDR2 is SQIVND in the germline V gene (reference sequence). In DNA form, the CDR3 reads TGTGCCAGTAGTAATACCGGGACAGGGGTCAATGAGCAGTTCTTC. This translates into CASSNTGTGVNEQFF.

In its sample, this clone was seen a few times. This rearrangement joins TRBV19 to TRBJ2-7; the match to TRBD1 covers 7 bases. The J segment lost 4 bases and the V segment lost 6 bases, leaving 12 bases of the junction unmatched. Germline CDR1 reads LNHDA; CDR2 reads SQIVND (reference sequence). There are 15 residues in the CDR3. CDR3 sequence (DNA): TGTGCCAGTAGCACTGACCGGGACAGCGCTTACGAGCAGTACGTC. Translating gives CASSTDRDSAYEQYV.

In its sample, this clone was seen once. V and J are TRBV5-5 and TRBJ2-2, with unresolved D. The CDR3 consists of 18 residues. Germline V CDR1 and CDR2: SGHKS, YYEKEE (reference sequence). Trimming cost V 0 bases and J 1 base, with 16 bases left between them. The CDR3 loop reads CASSLAKAAHWNTGELFF. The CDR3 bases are TGTGCCAGCAGCTTGGCCAAGGCGGCTCATTGGAACACCGGGGAGCTGTTTTTT.